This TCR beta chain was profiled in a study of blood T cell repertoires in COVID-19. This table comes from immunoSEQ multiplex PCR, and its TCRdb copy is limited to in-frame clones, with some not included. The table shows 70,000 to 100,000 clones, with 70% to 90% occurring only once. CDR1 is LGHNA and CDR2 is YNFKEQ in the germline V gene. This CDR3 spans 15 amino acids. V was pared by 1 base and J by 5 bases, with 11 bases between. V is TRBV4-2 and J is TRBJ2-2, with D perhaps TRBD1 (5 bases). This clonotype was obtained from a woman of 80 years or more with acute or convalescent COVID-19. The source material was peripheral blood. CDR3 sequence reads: CASSQGSGKTGELFF. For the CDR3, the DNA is TGTGCCAGCAGCCAAGGTTCAGGGAAAACCGGGGAGCTGTTTTTT.